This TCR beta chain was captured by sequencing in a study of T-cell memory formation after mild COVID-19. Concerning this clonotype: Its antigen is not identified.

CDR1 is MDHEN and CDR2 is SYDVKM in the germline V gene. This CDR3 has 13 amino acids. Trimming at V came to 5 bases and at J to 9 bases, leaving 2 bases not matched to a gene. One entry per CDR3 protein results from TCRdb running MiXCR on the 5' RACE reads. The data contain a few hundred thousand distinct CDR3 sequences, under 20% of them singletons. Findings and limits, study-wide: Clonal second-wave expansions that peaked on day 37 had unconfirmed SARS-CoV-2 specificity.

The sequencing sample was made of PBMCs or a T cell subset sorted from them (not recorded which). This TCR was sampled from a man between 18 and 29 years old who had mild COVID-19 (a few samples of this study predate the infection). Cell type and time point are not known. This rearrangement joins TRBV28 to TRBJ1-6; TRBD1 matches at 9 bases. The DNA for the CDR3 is TGTGCCAGCAGTGGACAGGGGATTTCACCCCTCCACTTT. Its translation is CASSGQGISPLHF.